A selection of T cell receptor beta chains follows, all from one sample in a study of shared T cell receptors in the human thymus. Method: immunoSEQ multiplex PCR; TCRdb's copy keeps in-frame clones and lacks some. This sample has roughly 700,000 clones, with 88% found just once. This same sample was also part of a study on human thymus T cells.

Sequenced input: thymocytes. These receptors were collected from a boy younger than two with a congenital heart defect. The CDR3 runs from the conserved cysteine through the conserved F or W. A D gene is named only where the DNA matches it firmly. Not all rows give a size; the values are once, few, many and, for expanded clones, a class.

d_gene,j_gene,v_gene,abundance,CDR3aa,CDR3nt
NA,TRBJ2-7,TRBV14,NA,CASSPLEPIYEQYF,TGTGCCAGCAGCCCTCTCGAGCCCATTTACGAGCAGTACTTC
NA,TRBJ1-2,TRBV4-1,NA,CASSQGSGDLNYGYTF,TGCGCCAGCAGCCAAGGGTCCGGAGATCTTAACTATGGCTACACCTTC
TRBD1,TRBJ2-7,TRBV10-2,NA,CASSRRSGTGYFEQYF,TGCGCCAGCAGTCGAAGATCCGGGACAGGTTATTTCGAGCAGTACTTC
NA,TRBJ1-2,TRBV27,NA,CASSSGEGGYTF,TGTGCCAGCAGTTCCGGGGAAGGGGGCTACACCTTC
TRBD1,TRBJ2-7,TRBV30,NA,CAGTVHNLPYEQYF,TGTGCCGGGACAGTTCATAATCTGCCCTACGAGCAGTACTTC
TRBD2,TRBJ2-3,TRBV13,NA,CASTNLAGAGENTDTQYF,TGTGCCAGCACCAACCTAGCGGGAGCGGGGGAGAACACAGATACGCAGTATTTT
TRBD1,TRBJ1-2,TRBV7-9,NA,CATATGGDGYTF,TGTGCCACTGCGACAGGGGGCGATGGCTACACCTTC
TRBD2,TRBJ2-2,TRBV7-2,NA,CASSLEGVAGVGNGELFF,TGTGCCAGCAGCTTAGAGGGTGTGGCGGGAGTAGGTAACGGGGAGCTGTTTTTT
NA,TRBJ2-3,TRBV29-1,NA,CSAPAGITGTDTQYF,TGCAGCGCCCCCGCGGGCATAACCGGCACAGATACGCAGTATTTT
TRBD2,TRBJ2-6,TRBV4-3,NA,CASSQGGLALPLGANVLTF,TGCGCCAGCAGCCAGGGAGGACTAGCCTTACCTCTCGGGGCCAACGTCCTGACTTTC
NA,TRBJ2-5,TRBV28,NA,CASSSRGEQETQYF,TGTGCCAGCAGTTCCCGAGGCGAACAAGAGACCCAGTACTTC
TRBD1,TRBJ1-5,TRBV5-6,NA,CASSVGQLVNQPQHF,TGTGCCAGCAGCGTGGGACAGCTAGTCAATCAGCCCCAGCATTTT
TRBD1,TRBJ2-1,TRBV7-6,NA,CASSWGQPNEQFF,TGTGCCAGCAGCTGGGGACAGCCCAATGAGCAGTTCTTC
TRBD2,TRBJ2-3,TRBV29-1,NA,CSASCSGNKGDTQYF,TGCAGCGCCTCATGTAGCGGGAATAAAGGAGATACGCAGTATTTT
NA,TRBJ1-1,TRBV27,NA,CASSSSPLNTDNTEAFF,TGTGCCAGCAGTTCCTCACCTTTGAATACAGATAACACTGAAGCTTTCTTT
TRBD2,TRBJ2-1,TRBV5-4,NA,CASSFGGRASNEQFF,TGTGCCAGCAGCTTCGGCGGGAGGGCCAGCAATGAGCAGTTCTTC
NA,TRBJ1-2,TRBV15,NA,CATSRDAGNYGYTF,TGTGCCACCAGCAGAGATGCAGGGAACTATGGCTACACCTTC
TRBD2,TRBJ2-7,TRBV10-3,NA,CAISESGVAGVYEQYF,TGTGCCATCAGTGAAAGTGGAGTAGCGGGAGTATACGAGCAGTACTTC
NA,TRBJ2-3,TRBV18,NA,CASSHTRPQRCLADTQYF,TGTGCCAGCTCACATACAAGGCCCCAAAGGTGCCTAGCGGATACGCAGTATTTT
TRBD1,TRBJ1-2,TRBV6-1,NA,CASIDRVGGYTF,TGTGCCAGCATCGACAGGGTAGGTGGCTACACCTTC
TRBD2,TRBJ2-4,TRBV19,NA,CASTILRGSGPTYF,TGTGCCAGTACCATCCTCCGAGGTAGCGGGCCAACATACTTC
TRBD1,TRBJ2-2,TRBV27,once,CASSPGQGANTGELFF,TGTGCCAGCAGTCCAGGACAGGGGGCGAACACCGGGGAGCTGTTTTTT
NA,TRBJ1-3,TRBV11-2,once,CASSFQTRGGNTIYF,TGTGCCAGCAGCTTCCAGACCCGGGGGGGAAACACCATATATTTT
NA,TRBJ2-7,TRBV27,NA,CASSFHESSYEQYF,TGTGCCAGCAGTTTTCACGAGAGCTCCTACGAGCAGTACTTC
NA,TRBJ2-3,TRBV7-3,NA,CASSLSGSQFTDTQYF,TGTGCCAGCAGCTTAAGCGGGTCACAATTCACAGATACGCAGTATTTT
TRBD2,TRBJ2-1,TRBV19,NA,CASSGDYNEQFF,TGTGCTTCAAGCGGGGACTACAATGAGCAGTTCTTC